This entry lists 11 T cell receptor beta chains sequenced from one sample in a study of CD8 T cells in Susac syndrome (dated by TCRdb to between 2018 and 2021). To prepare the library, the immunoSEQ multiplex PCR assay was applied. RNA was extracted with the RNeasy kit and roughly 0.5 to 1 ug was reverse transcribed using random hexamers. TCRdb ran its own pipeline on the public reads, namely fastp trimming at Q25 and MiXCR clone calling, and kept in-frame beta chains. Every distinct CDR3 protein forms one entry, paired with its most common genes and DNA. The sample profile shows hundreds of thousands of distinct CDR3 sequences; 70% to 90% of them were found once. 0.21% of the sample is taken by the ten largest. The sample was CD8+ T cells from PBMCs. The receptor source for this set is a human donor with multiple sclerosis.

The chain links TRBV20-1 to TRBJ2-3; 8 bases line up with TRBD2. CDR1 is DFQATT and CDR2 is SNEGSKA in the germline V gene (reference sequence). V was pared by 2 bases and J by 5 bases, with 18 bases of the junction left unmatched. The CDR3 sequence is 18 residues long. The CDR3 bases are TGCAGTGCTAGAAAGTATGGCGCAGTAGCGGGATCGGAAGATACGCAGTATTTT. This translates into CSARKYGAVAGSEDTQYF.

The chain combines TRBV27 with TRBJ2-7; D is possibly TRBD2 (5 bases). Trimming stripped 0 bases from V and 2 bases from J, with 11 bases between. CDR1 is MNHEY, CDR2 SMNVEV, per germline (reference sequence). The CDR3 contains 15 residues. Here the CDR3 DNA reads TGTGCCAGCAGTTTATCGGGGAGCCTAGCCTACGAGCAGTACTTC. Amino acid sequence: CASSLSGSLAYEQYF.

The CDR3 sequence is CASSLPPGLAARIPGNEQFF. CDR3 DNA sequence: TGTGCCAGCAGCTTGCCCCCGGGACTAGCGGCCCGCATCCCGGGGAATGAGCAGTTCTTC. V gene TRBV5-4 combines with J gene TRBJ2-1, with 11 bases matching TRBD2. V trimming: 1 base; J trimming: 7 bases; junction bases outside the gene matches: 19. The germline V gene has CDR1 SGHNT and CDR2 YYREEE (reference sequence). The CDR3 totals 20 residues.

This chain uses TRBV20-1 with TRBJ1-1; no definite D call. The V gene's germline CDR1 is DFQATT and CDR2 SNEGSKA (reference sequence). CDR3 length: 15 residues. The germline V and J ends were trimmed by 2 bases and 4 bases, with 17 bases remaining between them. CDR3 sequence: CSARLTEYGLTEAFF. The DNA for the CDR3 is TGCAGTGCTAGACTTACGGAATACGGGCTCACTGAAGCTTTCTTT.

The chain is built from TRBV4-3 and TRBJ2-7, with D possibly called TRBD1 or TRBD2 (6 bases each). V lost 0 bases, J lost 7 bases, and 13 bases lay in between. The CDR3 spans 14 residues. CDR1 LGHNA and CDR2 YSLEER come from the germline V gene. CDR3 residues: CASSQDGGAGEQYF. CDR3 sequence (DNA): TGCGCCAGCAGCCAAGACGGGGGCGCGGGGGAGCAGTACTTC.

The chain recombines TRBV21-1 with TRBJ2-1. TRBV21-1 corresponds to a pseudogene. The CDR3 runs 11 residues. The CDR3 DNA is TGTGCCAGCAGCAAACACAATGAGCAGTTCTTC. Translating gives CASSKHNEQFF.

This clonotype was observed a handful of times. The CDR3, as DNA: TGTGCCAGCAGTATGGCCTACGAGCAGTACTTC. This sequence encodes CASSMAYEQYF. The chain employs TRBV6-1 and TRBJ2-7; D is ambiguous. CDR1 and CDR2 (germline): MNHNS, SASEGT. Trimming took 5 bases from V and 2 from J, leaving 4 bases between them. The CDR3 covers 11 residues.

This sequence joins TRBV27 and TRBJ2-1, with D possibly being TRBD2 (6 bases). The CDR3 has 13 amino acids. The germline gives CDR1 MNHEY, CDR2 SMNVEV (reference sequence). V was cut by 4 bases and J by 5 bases, with 9 bases left in between. Here the CDR3 DNA reads TGTGCCAGCAGTTCGACTAGACACAATGAGCAGTTCTTC. Encoded protein: CASSSTRHNEQFF.

The chain carries TRBV27 and TRBJ1-1, with D perhaps TRBD1 (6 bases). The CDR3 contains 15 residues. Germline V CDR1 and CDR2: MNHEY, SMNVEV (reference sequence). With 5 bases removed from V and 5 bases from J, the gap between germline ends came to 18 bases. CDR3 nucleotide sequence: TGTGCCAGCAGTCCAAGGCAGGGGCAAAAGACTGAAGCTTTCTTT. It is translated as CASSPRQGQKTEAFF.

The gene calls are TRBV6-5 and TRBJ1-1; no reliable D call. The CDR3 sequence is 10 residues long. V was cut by 6 bases and J by 8 bases, with 7 bases left in between. The V gene's germline CDR1 is MNHEY and CDR2 SVGAGI. The CDR3 DNA reads TGTGCCAGCAGGGAGAACGAAGCTTTCTTT. It translates to CASRENEAFF.

The chain recombines TRBV20-1 with TRBJ2-1; D remains unclear. Germline CDR1 DFQATT, CDR2 SNEGSKA (reference sequence). The V and J ends lost 0 bases and 6 bases respectively, with 6 bases between them. The CDR3 spans 12 residues. The chain's CDR3 is CSARDSINEQFF. The CDR3 region has the DNA TGCAGTGCTAGAGATTCAATCAATGAGCAGTTCTTC.